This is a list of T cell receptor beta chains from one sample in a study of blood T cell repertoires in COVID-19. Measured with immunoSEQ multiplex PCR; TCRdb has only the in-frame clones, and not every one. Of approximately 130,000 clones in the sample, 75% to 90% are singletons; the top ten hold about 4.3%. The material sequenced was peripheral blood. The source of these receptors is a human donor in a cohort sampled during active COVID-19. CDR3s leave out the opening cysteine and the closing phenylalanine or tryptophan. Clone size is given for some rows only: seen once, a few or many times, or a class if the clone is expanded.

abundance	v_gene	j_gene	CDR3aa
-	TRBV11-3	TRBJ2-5	ASTRSQRNQETQY
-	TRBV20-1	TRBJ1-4	SASSLNEKLF
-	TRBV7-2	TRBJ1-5	ASSRLMPSGNQPQH
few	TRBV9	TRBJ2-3	ASSRQGAADTQY
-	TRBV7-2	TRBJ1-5	ASRTVGGAEQPQH
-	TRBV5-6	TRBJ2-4	ASSLELAGGPGNIQY
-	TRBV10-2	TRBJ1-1	ASSEKRQGRTEAF
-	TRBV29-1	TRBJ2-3	SVERADTQY
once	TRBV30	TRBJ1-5	AWNTGGVAGNQPQH
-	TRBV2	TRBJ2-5	ASSYGLAGASGTQY
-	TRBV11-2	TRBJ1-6	ASSIYRQGSPLH
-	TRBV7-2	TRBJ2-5	ASSWGGQGGETQY
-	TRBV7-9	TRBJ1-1	ASSFPGVREAF
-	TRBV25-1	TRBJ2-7	ASIGQDSYEQY
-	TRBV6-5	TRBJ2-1	ASRARLAGVNEQF
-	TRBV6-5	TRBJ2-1	ASSTGGEGYNEQF
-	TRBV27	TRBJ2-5	ASSLLRTSRPEETQY
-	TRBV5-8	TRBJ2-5	ASSPRGLGQETQY
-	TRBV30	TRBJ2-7	AWELAGAIYEQY
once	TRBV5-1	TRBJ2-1	ASSSGTSGLMEQF
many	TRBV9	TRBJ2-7	ASSVGEQSSSSYEQY
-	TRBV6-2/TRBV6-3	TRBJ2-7	ASSYAKTSGGADEQY
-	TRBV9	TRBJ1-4	ASSVQGNEKLF
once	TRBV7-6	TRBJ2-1	ASSLVSSGGYNEQF
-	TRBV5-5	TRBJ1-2	ASSLEGNYGYT
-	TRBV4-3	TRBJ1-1	ASSQDRKNTEAF
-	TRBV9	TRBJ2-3	ASSVDRTDTQY
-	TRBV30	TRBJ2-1	AWSSGLAGNEQF
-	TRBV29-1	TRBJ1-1	SVEFRGAGTEAF
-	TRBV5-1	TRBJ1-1	ASSLLPDRNTEAF
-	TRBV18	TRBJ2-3	ASSPSADTQY
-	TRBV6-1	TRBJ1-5	ASSEVLQPQH
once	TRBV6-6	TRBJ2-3	ASSYTSGSDTQY
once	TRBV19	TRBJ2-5	ASSIGVGLQETQY
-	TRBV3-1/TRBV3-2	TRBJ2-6	ASSQEGEGRLSGANVLT
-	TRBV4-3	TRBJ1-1	ASSQDGQGEAF
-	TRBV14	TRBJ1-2	ASTPRAGSPYGYT
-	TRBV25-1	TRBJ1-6	ASSPHGQNSPLH
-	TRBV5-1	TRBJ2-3	ASSPSGNTDTQY
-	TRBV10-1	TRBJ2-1	ASSGSGTSGYEQF